This T cell receptor (beta chain) was sequenced in a study of spatial heterogeneity in lung cancer. General study findings and limits: Compared with follow-up, resection was when ubiquitous expanded tumor TCRs appeared in blood more.

This sample's time point: sample taken at primary tumor resection. TCRs were sequenced from unsorted whole RNA of tumor, nontumor lung or PBMC. Unique molecular identifiers tagged every individual TCR cDNA molecule. TCRdb itself ran the 5' RACE reads through MiXCR, one entry per CDR3 protein. The sample holds 39,000 or so distinct CDR3 sequences; 6.5% to 9.5% are singletons and the top ten take about 26%. Germline loops: CDR1 MNHEY, CDR2 SMNVEV (reference sequence). The CDR3 has 13 amino acids. Trimming shortened V by 1 base and J by 1 base, and 3 bases separated the two germline ends. This clonotype came up many times. Its cognate antigen is unknown.

The sample consisted of PBMCs, taken at surgery. This rearrangement joins TRBV27 to TRBJ2-3; D gene unclear. The clonotype was recovered from a male donor with early-stage non-small cell lung cancer. In DNA, the CDR3 is TGTGCCAGCAGTTTATTGGGCACAGATACGCAGTATTTT. This codes for CASSLLGTDTQYF.